The rows below give T cell receptor beta chains drawn from one sample of a study of T cell repertoires in cytomegalovirus infection. Using its own MiXCR run on the reads, TCRdb lists one record per CDR3 protein. The sample has 510,000 or so distinct CDR3 sequences, about a quarter seen once; the top ten hold over 10%. Sequencing used PBMCs. The receptors come from a human donor in good health (CMV status not recorded). Some clones in this sample may be carry-over from other donors' samples. Each CDR3 is given with its conserved first and last residue.

v_call: TRBV5-1; cdr3_aa: CASSHPAATGAFF
v_call: TRBV10-3; cdr3_aa: CAISESSTGLSTEAFF
v_call: TRBV4-1; cdr3_aa: CASSFSLDSYNEQFF
v_call: TRBV6-1; cdr3_aa: CASREGVSEAFF
v_call: TRBV7-6; cdr3_aa: CASSLQTGSNSPLHF
v_call: TRBV7-2; cdr3_aa: CASSRSPSGRANNEQFF
v_call: TRBV6-6; cdr3_aa: CASSRAGAVETQYF
v_call: TRBV18; cdr3_aa: CASSPRTGKTGELFF
v_call: TRBV28; cdr3_aa: CASRPPTGTGTEAFF
v_call: TRBV4-1; cdr3_aa: CASSHAGTIEAFF
v_call: TRBV12-3/TRBV12-4; cdr3_aa: CASSFYNRIGHGADQPQHF
v_call: TRBV7-2; cdr3_aa: CASSSQGQGYGYTF
v_call: TRBV6-2/TRBV6-3; cdr3_aa: CASSRIIQGRPYEQYF
v_call: TRBV15; cdr3_aa: CATSRDFSWGGETQYF
v_call: TRBV4-3; cdr3_aa: CASSQDMTDSYEQYF
v_call: TRBV4-1; cdr3_aa: CASSQDTGAQETQYF
v_call: TRBV12-3/TRBV12-4; cdr3_aa: CASSLFGANVLTF
v_call: TRBV11-2; cdr3_aa: CASSQRGSSGANVLTF
v_call: TRBV6-2/TRBV6-3; cdr3_aa: CASRSWGTTYGYTF
v_call: TRBV12-5; cdr3_aa: CASGLPGASTEAFF
v_call: TRBV7-9; cdr3_aa: CASSFLGENTIYF
v_call: TRBV24-1; cdr3_aa: CATSAATGGSQPQHF
v_call: TRBV6-2/TRBV6-3; cdr3_aa: CASSSGTSGSFVETQYF
v_call: TRBV6-2/TRBV6-3; cdr3_aa: CASSSSGERETQYF
v_call: TRBV5-6; cdr3_aa: CASSLKLAGLADEQFF
v_call: TRBV19; cdr3_aa: CASTTWANYGYTF
v_call: TRBV7-9; cdr3_aa: CASSLTLLLSRERMNEQFF
v_call: TRBV7-2; cdr3_aa: CASSLGLPSGNTIYF
v_call: TRBV15; cdr3_aa: CATSRGTGATYNEQFF
v_call: TRBV29-1; cdr3_aa: CSVEGRTEAFF
v_call: TRBV4-3; cdr3_aa: CASSHALGPDIQYF
v_call: TRBV5-6; cdr3_aa: CASSSGQGVGDTQYF
v_call: TRBV28; cdr3_aa: CASSFLSGGLETQYF
v_call: TRBV30; cdr3_aa: CAWSGNNEQFF
v_call: TRBV4-3; cdr3_aa: CASSQDGRGDEQFF
v_call: TRBV11-3; cdr3_aa: CASSFTPGRTYNEQFF
v_call: TRBV28; cdr3_aa: CASRASGTGPFF
v_call: TRBV6-2/TRBV6-3; cdr3_aa: CATQRMSSYEQYF
v_call: TRBV29-1; cdr3_aa: CSVTGNTDTQYF
v_call: TRBV30; cdr3_aa: CAWSVLAGVGETQYF
v_call: TRBV19; cdr3_aa: CASSSEGGNTDTQYF
v_call: TRBV24-1; cdr3_aa: CATSNAGTSGRDEQFF
v_call: TRBV7-2; cdr3_aa: CASSSQWGLAMNNEQFF
v_call: TRBV28; cdr3_aa: CASSSDWTAEAFF
v_call: TRBV19; cdr3_aa: CASSPISGTNYNEQFF
v_call: TRBV6-2/TRBV6-3; cdr3_aa: CASSWTPRSSYNSPLHF
v_call: TRBV11-2; cdr3_aa: CASSLDLAVRETQYF
v_call: TRBV7-8; cdr3_aa: CASSLEGSAYNEQFF
v_call: TRBV20-1; cdr3_aa: CSARDMDIYNEQFF
v_call: TRBV6-6; cdr3_aa: CASSLLKDAELFF
v_call: TRBV5-1; cdr3_aa: CASSLALADQYEQFF
v_call: TRBV7-2; cdr3_aa: CASSLLFTDTQYF
v_call: TRBV2; cdr3_aa: CASRPRDTYYEQYF
v_call: TRBV20-1; cdr3_aa: CSARGRTADSGANVLTF